This passage covers 18 T cell receptor beta chains from one sample sequenced in a study of cytomegalovirus exposure and HLA in healthy donors. Produced via immunoSEQ multiplex PCR; TCRdb's table is partial and in-frame only. The sample consists of fewer than 350,000 clones, roughly 90% of them appearing once. Sequenced input: PBMCs. The receptors were gathered from a woman between 18 and 29 years old in good health and CMV-seronegative.

The V call is TRBV25-1, the J call TRBJ1-2; 10 nucleotides align to TRBD1. Germline CDR1 reads MGHDK; CDR2 reads SYGVNS. The CDR3 has 15 amino acids. V lost 0 bases, J lost 7 bases, and 5 bases stayed unmatched. CDR3 protein: CASSEYTDRGFGYTF. CDR3 coding DNA: TGTGCCAGCAGTGAATACACGGACAGGGGGTTTGGCTACACCTTC.

The chain has TRBV4-1 and TRBJ2-1; 16 bases are shared with TRBD2. J gave up 3 bases and V 4 bases, and 3 bases lay outside the gene matches. Germline CDR1 reads MGHRA; CDR2 reads YSYEKL. The CDR3 is 17 residues long. CDR3: CASSPGLAGGLYNEQFF. DNA of the CDR3: TGCGCCAGCAGCCCGGGACTAGCGGGAGGGCTCTACAATGAGCAGTTCTTC.

The chain joins TRBV7-3 to TRBJ1-1; tentatively, D is TRBD1 (5 bases). This CDR3 has 14 residues. Germline V gene data show CDR1 as SGHTA and CDR2 as FQGTGA. Trimming removed 5 bases at V and 0 bases at J, with 10 bases between. The CDR3 nucleotides read TGTGCCAGCAGCCTTCAGGGATTGAACACTGAAGCTTTCTTT. It specifies CASSLQGLNTEAFF.

The rearrangement uses TRBV5-1 and TRBJ2-2; TRBD1 matches 8 bases. V was clipped by 0 bases and J by 7 bases; unmatched bases: 11. The CDR3 contains 17 residues. CDR1 is SGHRS and CDR2 is YFSETQ in the germline V gene. CDR3 residues: CASSLGAGGARSGELFF. CDR3 bases: TGCGCCAGCAGCTTGGGGGCAGGGGGCGCGCGGAGCGGGGAGCTGTTTTTT.

The gene calls are TRBV2 and TRBJ2-6, with TRBD1 matching 9 bases. Unmatched junction bases numbered 13, after V lost 6 bases and J lost 4 bases. This CDR3 region has 18 residues. The germline V gene has CDR1 SNHLY and CDR2 FYNNEI. The DNA for the CDR3 is TGTGCCAGCAGGGTACAAGGGACAGGGTTTTCAGGGGCCAACGTCCTGACTTTC. This translates into CASRVQGTGFSGANVLTF.

The rearrangement joins TRBV4-3 to TRBJ2-3; 7 bases line up with TRBD2. The CDR3 length is 17 residues. With 1 base clipped from V and 4 bases from J, the junction kept 11 bases outside the gene matches. Germline lookup yields CDR1 LGHNA and CDR2 YSLEER. CDR3 nucleotides: TGCGCCAGCAGCCAAGGGGAGTGGGAGGGAAGGGCAGATACGCAGTATTTT. Protein product: CASSQGEWEGRADTQYF.

V and J are TRBV2 and TRBJ1-2; tentative D call: TRBD1 (5 bases). Germline V CDR1 and CDR2: SNHLY, FYNNEI. Trimming stripped 1 base from V and 0 bases from J, with 9 bases between. This CDR3 spans 15 amino acids. CDR3 residues: CASSEGGSANYGYTF. DNA for the CDR3: TGTGCCAGCAGTGAAGGGGGCAGTGCTAACTATGGCTACACCTTC.

The V and J genes are TRBV29-1 and TRBJ2-7, with 7 bases fitting TRBD2. Trimming removed 7 bases from V and 4 bases from J; junction bases left unmatched: 13. The CDR3 runs 14 residues. Looked up from germline, CDR1 is SQVTM and CDR2 is ANQGSEA. The CDR3 here is CSASMRLAGYEQYF. In DNA form, the CDR3 reads TGCAGCGCCAGCATGAGACTAGCTGGTTACGAGCAGTACTTC.

This clone has only one observation. The chain combines TRBV20-1 with TRBJ2-1; D not resolved. The CDR3 covers 11 residues. V was trimmed by 1 base and J by 7 bases, leaving 5 bases between them. Germline values: CDR1 DFQATT, CDR2 SNEGSKA (reference sequence). Here the CDR3 reads CSARAKNEQFF. Written as DNA, the CDR3 is TGCAGTGCTAGAGCTAAAAATGAGCAGTTCTTC.

The rearrangement links TRBV27 to TRBJ2-5; 7 bases are shared with TRBD2. CDR1 is MNHEY, CDR2 SMNVEV, per germline (reference sequence). CDR3 length equals 18 residues. V dropped 2 bases and J dropped 2; count of bases not matched to a gene: 14. CDR3 DNA: TGTGCCAGCAGTTTAGGTCTGGGGGGTCGGGGGGTTCAAGAGACCCAGTACTTC. It is translated as CASSLGLGGRGVQETQYF.

The chain is built from TRBV4-1 and TRBJ1-1, with TRBD1 as a possible D gene (5 bases). CDR3 length: 16 amino acids. The V end was cut by 0 bases, the J end by 2 bases, with 13 bases between. Germline V gene lookup returns CDR1 MGHRA and CDR2 YSYEKL. The CDR3 region is CASSQDRSGINTEAFF. The CDR3 bases are TGCGCCAGCAGCCAAGATCGATCAGGGATCAACACTGAAGCTTTCTTT.

CDR3 protein: CASSLPSGTGELFF. The DNA of the CDR3 is TGTGCCAGCAGCTTGCCTAGCGGTACCGGGGAGCTGTTTTTT. The chain has TRBV5-6 and TRBJ2-2; 7 bases align to TRBD2. In germline, CDR1 is SGHDT, CDR2 YYEEEE. The CDR3 extends over 14 amino acids. Germline trimming cut 1 base from V and 5 bases from J; bases unmatched to any gene: 2.

The chain uses TRBV5-1 and TRBJ2-3, with D possibly TRBD1 on 6 matching bases. This CDR3 is 14 amino acids long. CDR1 is SGHRS and CDR2 is YFSETQ in the germline V gene. Trimming cost V 7 bases and J 3 bases, with 15 bases left between them. DNA of the CDR3: TGCGCCAGCTCTTTTATACAGGGAACAGATACGCAGTATTTT. This sequence encodes CASSFIQGTDTQYF.

This chain joins TRBV2 and TRBJ1-1; D is possibly TRBD1 (6 bases). The CDR3 contains 14 residues. Germline assignment: CDR1 SNHLY and CDR2 FYNNEI. Trimming stripped 5 bases from V and 1 base from J, with 11 bases between. The CDR3 sequence is CASSRGQSNTEAFF. CDR3 nucleotides: TGTGCCAGCAGTAGAGGACAGTCGAACACTGAAGCTTTCTTT.

This clone was picked up a small number of times. Additional DNA sequences in this sample encode the identical CDR3. The chain joins TRBV7-9 to TRBJ2-7; a weak D match, TRBD1 (6 bases). Germline V gene lookup returns CDR1 SEHNR and CDR2 FQNEAQ (reference sequence). The CDR3 covers 12 residues. Trimming shortened V by 5 bases and J by 4 bases, and 9 bases separated the two germline ends. CDR3 sequence: CASSLGTYEQYF. Written as DNA, the CDR3 is TGTGCCAGCAGCCTTGGGACATACGAGCAGTACTTC.

The chain joins TRBV5-1 to TRBJ2-1; no clear D. Germline CDR1 and CDR2: SGHRS and YFSETQ. CDR3 size: 13 residues. V dropped 2 bases and J dropped 5 bases, with 8 bases sitting between them. As DNA, the CDR3 is TGCGCCAGCAGCTTTGTTCGGGACAATGAGCAGTTCTTC. Translating gives CASSFVRDNEQFF.

This chain uses TRBV18 with TRBJ1-1; D unresolved. Germline assignment: CDR1 KGHSH and CDR2 LQKENI. V was clipped by 3 bases and J by 1 base, with 3 bases between them. CDR3 length: 12 residues. CDR3 in DNA: TGTGCCAGCTCACCCCAGAACACTGAAGCTTTCTTT. Translated: CASSPQNTEAFF.

J is TRBJ2-1 and V is TRBV2; TRBD1 is a possible D gene (7 bases). CDR1 and CDR2 (germline): SNHLY, FYNNEI. The CDR3 sequence is 11 residues long. V lost 11 bases and J 7 bases, leaving 12 bases between the germline ends. The CDR3 loop reads CADQGGNEQFF. CDR3 coding DNA: TGTGCCGACCAGGGGGGTAATGAGCAGTTCTTC.